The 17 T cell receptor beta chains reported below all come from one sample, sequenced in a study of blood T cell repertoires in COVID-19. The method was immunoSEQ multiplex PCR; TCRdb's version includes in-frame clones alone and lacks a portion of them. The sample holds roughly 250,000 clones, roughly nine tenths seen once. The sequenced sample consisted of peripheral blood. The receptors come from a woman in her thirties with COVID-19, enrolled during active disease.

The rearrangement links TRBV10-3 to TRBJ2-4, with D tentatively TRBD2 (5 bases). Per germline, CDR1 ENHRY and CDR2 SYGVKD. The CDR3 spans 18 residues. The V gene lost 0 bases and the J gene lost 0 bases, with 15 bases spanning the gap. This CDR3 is CAISESGSLLGAKNIQYF. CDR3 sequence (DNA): TGTGCCATCAGTGAGTCGGGGAGCCTCCTGGGAGCCAAAAACATTCAGTACTTC.

The CDR3 reads CASSPRVLTDTQYF. The CDR3 DNA follows: TGCGCCAGCAGCCCCAGGGTTTTGACAGATACGCAGTATTTT. The rearrangement joins TRBV4-1 to TRBJ2-3; TRBD1 is a possible D gene (5 bases). Germline assignment: CDR1 MGHRA and CDR2 YSYEKL. The V and J ends lost 4 bases and 3 bases respectively, with 11 bases between them. The CDR3 covers 14 residues.

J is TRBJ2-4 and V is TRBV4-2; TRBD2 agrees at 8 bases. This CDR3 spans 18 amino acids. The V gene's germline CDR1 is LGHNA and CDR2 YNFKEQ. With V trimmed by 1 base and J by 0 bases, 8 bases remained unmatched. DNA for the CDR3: TGTGCCAGCAGCCAAGGGCTAGCGGGCGCCTCAGCCAAAAACATTCAGTACTTC. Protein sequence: CASSQGLAGASAKNIQYF.

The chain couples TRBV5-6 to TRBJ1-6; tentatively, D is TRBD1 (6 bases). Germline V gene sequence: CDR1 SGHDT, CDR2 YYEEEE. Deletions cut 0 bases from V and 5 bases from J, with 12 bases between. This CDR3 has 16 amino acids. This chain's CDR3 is CASSLVNPGDNSPLHF. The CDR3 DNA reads TGTGCCAGCAGCTTGGTGAATCCAGGGGATAATTCACCCCTCCACTTT.

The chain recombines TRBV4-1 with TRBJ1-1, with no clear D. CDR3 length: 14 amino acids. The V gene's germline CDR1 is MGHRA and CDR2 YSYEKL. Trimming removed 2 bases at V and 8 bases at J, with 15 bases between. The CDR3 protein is CASSQRGSAAEAFF. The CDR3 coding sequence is TGCGCCAGCAGCCAAAGAGGGTCAGCGGCAGAAGCTTTCTTT.

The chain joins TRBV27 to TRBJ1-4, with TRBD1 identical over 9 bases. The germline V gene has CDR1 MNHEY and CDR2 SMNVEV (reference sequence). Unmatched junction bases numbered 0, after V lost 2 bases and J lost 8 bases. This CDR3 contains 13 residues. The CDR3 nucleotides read TGTGCCAGCAGTTTAGGGACAGGGGAAAAACTGTTTTTT. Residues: CASSLGTGEKLFF.

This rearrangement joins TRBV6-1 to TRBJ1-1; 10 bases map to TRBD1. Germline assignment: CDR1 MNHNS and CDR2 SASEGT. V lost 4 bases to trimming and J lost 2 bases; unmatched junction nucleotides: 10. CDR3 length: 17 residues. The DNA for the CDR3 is TGTGCCAGCAGTGCAGCCGGGACAGGGGTTTCAAACACTGAAGCTTTCTTT. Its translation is CASSAAGTGVSNTEAFF.

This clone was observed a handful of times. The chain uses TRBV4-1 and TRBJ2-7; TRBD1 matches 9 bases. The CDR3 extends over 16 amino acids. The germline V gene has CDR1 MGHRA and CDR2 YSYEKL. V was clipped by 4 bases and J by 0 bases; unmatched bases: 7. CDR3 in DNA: TGCGCCAGCAGCCCGTCCCCGGGACAGGGCTCCTACGAGCAGTACTTC. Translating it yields CASSPSPGQGSYEQYF.

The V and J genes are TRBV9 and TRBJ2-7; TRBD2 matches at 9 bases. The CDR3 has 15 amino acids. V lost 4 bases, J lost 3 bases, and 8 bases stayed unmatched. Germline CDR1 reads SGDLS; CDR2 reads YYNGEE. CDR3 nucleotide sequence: TGTGCCAGCAGCTGGGCTAGCGGGGTCCTCTACGAGCAGTACTTC. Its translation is CASSWASGVLYEQYF.

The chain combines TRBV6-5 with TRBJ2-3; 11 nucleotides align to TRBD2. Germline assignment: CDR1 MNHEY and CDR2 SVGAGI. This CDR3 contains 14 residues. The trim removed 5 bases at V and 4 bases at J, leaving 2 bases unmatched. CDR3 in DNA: TGTGCCAGCAGTAATAGCGGGGGGGCAGATACGCAGTATTTT. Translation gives CASSNSGGADTQYF.

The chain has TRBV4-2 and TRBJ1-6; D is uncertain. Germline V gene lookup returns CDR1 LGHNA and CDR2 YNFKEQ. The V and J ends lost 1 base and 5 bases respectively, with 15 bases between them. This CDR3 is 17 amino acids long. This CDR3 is CASSQAAGVGNNSPLHF. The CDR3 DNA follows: TGTGCCAGCAGCCAAGCCGCCGGGGTAGGGAATAATTCACCCCTCCACTTT.

The CDR3, as DNA: TGTGCCAGCAGCTTCGTAACAGGGATTGTCAATCAGCCCCAGCATTTT. Amino acids: CASSFVTGIVNQPQHF. The J gene is TRBJ1-5, the V gene TRBV28, with a possible D match to TRBD1 (6 bases). CDR1 and CDR2 from the germline V gene are MDHEN and SYDVKM. V was shortened by 6 bases and J by 3 bases, with 18 bases between the two germline ends. The CDR3 is 16 residues long.

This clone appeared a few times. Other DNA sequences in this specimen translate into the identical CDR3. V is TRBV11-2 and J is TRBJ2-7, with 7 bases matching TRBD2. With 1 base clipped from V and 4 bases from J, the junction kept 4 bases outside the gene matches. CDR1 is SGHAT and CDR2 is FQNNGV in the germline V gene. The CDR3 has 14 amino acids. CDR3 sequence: CASSLAPGGYEQYF. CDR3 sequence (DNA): TGTGCCAGCAGCTTAGCCCCGGGGGGTTACGAGCAGTACTTC.

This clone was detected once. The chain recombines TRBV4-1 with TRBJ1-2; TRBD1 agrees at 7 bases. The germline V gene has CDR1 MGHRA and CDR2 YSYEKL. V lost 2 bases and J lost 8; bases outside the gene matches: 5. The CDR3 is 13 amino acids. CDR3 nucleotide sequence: TGCGCCAGCAGCCAACCCGGACAGGCCGGCTACACCTTC. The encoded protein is CASSQPGQAGYTF.

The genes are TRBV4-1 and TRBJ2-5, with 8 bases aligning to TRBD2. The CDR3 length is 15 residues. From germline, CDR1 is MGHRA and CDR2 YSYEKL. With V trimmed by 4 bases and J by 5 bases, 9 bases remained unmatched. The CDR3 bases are TGCGCCAGCAGCCTTCCGGGACTAGTGGGGGAGACCCAGTACTTC. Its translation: CASSLPGLVGETQYF.

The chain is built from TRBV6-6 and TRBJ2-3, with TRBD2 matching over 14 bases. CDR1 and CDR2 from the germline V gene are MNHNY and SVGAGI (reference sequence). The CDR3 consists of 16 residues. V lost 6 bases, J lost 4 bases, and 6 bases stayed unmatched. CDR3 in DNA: TGTGCCAGCAGCACCGGGACTAGCGGGGGCTCAGATACGCAGTATTTT. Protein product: CASSTGTSGGSDTQYF.

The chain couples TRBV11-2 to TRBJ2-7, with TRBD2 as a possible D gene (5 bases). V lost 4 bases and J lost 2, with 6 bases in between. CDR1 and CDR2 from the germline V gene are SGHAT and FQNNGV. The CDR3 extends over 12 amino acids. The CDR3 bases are TGTGCCAGCAGCTGGGAGACCTACGAGCAGTACTTC. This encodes CASSWETYEQYF.